This TCR beta chain originates from a study of naive and memory T cell subsets. For this clonotype: Its matching antigen is unknown.

The beta constant-region primer was an equimolar mix of two oligonucleotides covering TRBC1 and TRBC2. TCRdb used MiXCR to reprocess the UMI-ligation and nested PCR reads, holding one entry per CDR3 protein. In the table there are some 150,000 distinct CDR3 sequences, over 15% of which are singletons. Germline V lookup: CDR1 SGHTA, CDR2 FQGTGA. The CDR3 has 13 amino acids. Trimming took off 3 bases at V and 6 bases at J, with 9 bases between the two ends. Notes on the study in general: Naive repertoires, especially CD8, held a few larger clonotypes, possibly memory cells re-expressing CD45RA.

Overnight CMV lysate stimulation of fresh PBMCs defined donor CMV status by CD4+ IFNgamma. The receptor's source is a human donor in good health. The rearrangement joins TRBV7-3 to TRBJ2-1; D possibly corresponds to TRBD2 (6 bases). Input material: naive CD4+ T cells from blood. The CDR3 loop reads CASSFQTSNEQFF. The DNA of the CDR3 is TGTGCCAGCAGCTTTCAGACTAGCAATGAGCAGTTCTTC.